The subject of this entry is one T cell receptor (beta chain). No antigen is known for it. TCRdb independently ran MiXCR on the 5' RACE reads; one entry per CDR3 protein. Here the sample spans tens of thousands of distinct CDR3 sequences, roughly 28% being singletons. Purified naive CD4+ T cells were depleted of CD25+ Tregs. Study conclusions and caveats: Tumor Treg TCRs overlapped most with tumor naive CD4+ cells.

This clonotype originated in a female donor with breast cancer. Sequencing was performed on naive CD4+ T cells sorted from blood. As to subset: naive CD4+ T cells, CD4+CD45RA+CD25-.

This CDR3 reads CASSETGLGRNSPLHF. In DNA form, the CDR3 reads TGTGCCAGCAGTGAAACAGGACTGGGGCGGAATTCACCCCTCCACTTT. This chain links TRBV25-1 with TRBJ1-6, with D perhaps TRBD1 (5 bases). Germline V gives CDR1 MGHDK, CDR2 SYGVNS. V lost 2 bases and J lost 7, with 15 bases in between. The CDR3 length is 16 residues.